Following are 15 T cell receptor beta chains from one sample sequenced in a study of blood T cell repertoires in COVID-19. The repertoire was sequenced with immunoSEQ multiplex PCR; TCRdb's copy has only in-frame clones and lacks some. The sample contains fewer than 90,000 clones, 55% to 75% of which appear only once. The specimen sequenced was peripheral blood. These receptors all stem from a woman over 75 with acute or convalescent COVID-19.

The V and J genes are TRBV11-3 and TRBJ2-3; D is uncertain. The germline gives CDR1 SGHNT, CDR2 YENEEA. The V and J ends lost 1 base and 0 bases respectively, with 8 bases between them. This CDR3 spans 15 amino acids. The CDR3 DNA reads TGTGCCAGCAGCTTAGGCGCGGCAAGCACAGATACGCAGTATTTT. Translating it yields CASSLGAASTDTQYF.

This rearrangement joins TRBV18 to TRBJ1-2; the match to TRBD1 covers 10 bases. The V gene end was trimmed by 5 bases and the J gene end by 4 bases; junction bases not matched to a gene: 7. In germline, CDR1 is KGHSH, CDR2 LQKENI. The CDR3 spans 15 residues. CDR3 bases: TGTGCCAGCTCAACCGACTGGACAGGGGGCTATGGCTACACCTTC. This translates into CASSTDWTGGYGYTF.

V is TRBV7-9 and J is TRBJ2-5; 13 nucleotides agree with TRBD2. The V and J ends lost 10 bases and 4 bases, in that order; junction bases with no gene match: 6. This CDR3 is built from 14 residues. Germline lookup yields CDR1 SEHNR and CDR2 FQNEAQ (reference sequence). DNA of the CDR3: TGTGCCACCAGGACTAGCGGGGGATCAGAGACCCAGTACTTC. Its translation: CATRTSGGSETQYF.

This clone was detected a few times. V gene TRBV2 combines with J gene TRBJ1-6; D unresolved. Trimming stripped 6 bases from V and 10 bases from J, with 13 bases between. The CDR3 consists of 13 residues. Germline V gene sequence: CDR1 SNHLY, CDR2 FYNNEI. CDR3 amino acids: CASSKERESPLHF. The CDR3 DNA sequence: TGTGCCAGCAGCAAAGAGAGGGAGTCACCCCTCCACTTT.

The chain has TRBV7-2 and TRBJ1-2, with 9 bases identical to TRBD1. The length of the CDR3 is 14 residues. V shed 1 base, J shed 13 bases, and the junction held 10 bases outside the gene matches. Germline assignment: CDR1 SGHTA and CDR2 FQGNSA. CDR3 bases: TGTGCCAGCAGCTTAGGGACAGGGGAAATAATCAGCACCTTC. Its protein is CASSLGTGEIISTF.

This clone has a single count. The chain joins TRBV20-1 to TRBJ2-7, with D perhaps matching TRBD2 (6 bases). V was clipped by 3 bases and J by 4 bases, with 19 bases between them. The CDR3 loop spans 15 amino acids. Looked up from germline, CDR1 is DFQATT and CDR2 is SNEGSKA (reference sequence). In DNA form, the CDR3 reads TGCAGTGCTAGTGGTTCAGGAGGGTACGGATACGAGCAGTACTTC. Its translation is CSASGSGGYGYEQYF.

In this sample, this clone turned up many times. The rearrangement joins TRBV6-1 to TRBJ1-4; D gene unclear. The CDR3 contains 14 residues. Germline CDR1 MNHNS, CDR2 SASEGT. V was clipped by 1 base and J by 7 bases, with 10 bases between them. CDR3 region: CASSEGGGGEKLFF. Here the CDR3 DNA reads TGTGCCAGCAGTGAAGGCGGTGGTGGTGAAAAACTGTTTTTT.

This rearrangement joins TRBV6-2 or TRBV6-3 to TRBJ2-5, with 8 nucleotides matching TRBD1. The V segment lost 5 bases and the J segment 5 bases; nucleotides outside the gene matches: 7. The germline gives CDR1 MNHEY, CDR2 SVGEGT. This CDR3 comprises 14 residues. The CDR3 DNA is TGTGCCAGCAGTGAGTGGACAGGGATGGAGACCCAGTACTTC. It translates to CASSEWTGMETQYF.

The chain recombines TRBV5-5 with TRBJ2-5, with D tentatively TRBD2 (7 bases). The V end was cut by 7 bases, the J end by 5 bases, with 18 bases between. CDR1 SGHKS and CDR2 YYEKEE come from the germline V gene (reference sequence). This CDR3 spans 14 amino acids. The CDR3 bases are TGTGCCAGCGGGCCCGAGGGGGGGGCGGAGACCCAGTACTTC. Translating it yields CASGPEGGAETQYF.

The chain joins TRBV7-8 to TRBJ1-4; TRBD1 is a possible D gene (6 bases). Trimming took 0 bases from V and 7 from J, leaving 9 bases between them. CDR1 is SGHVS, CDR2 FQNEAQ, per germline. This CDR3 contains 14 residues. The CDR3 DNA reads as TGTGCCAGCAGCTTAGCGAGGGGGAGTGAAAAACTGTTTTTT. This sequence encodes CASSLARGSEKLFF. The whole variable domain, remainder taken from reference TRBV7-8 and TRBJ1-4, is GAGVSQSPRYKVAKRGQDVALRCDPISGHVSLFWYQQALGQGPEFLTYFQNEAQLDKSGLPSDRFFAERPEGSVSTLKIQRTQQEDSAVYLCASSLARGSEKLFFGSGTQLSVL.

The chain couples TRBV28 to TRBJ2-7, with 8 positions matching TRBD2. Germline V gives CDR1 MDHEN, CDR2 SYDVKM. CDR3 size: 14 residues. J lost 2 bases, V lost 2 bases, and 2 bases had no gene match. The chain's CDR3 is CASSLPGGTYEQYF. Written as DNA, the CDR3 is TGTGCCAGCAGTTTACCGGGGGGGACCTACGAGCAGTACTTC.

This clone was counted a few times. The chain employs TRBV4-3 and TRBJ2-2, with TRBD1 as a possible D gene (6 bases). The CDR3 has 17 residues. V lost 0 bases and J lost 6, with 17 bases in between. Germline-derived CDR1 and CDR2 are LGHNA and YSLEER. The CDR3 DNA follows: TGCGCCAGCAGCCAAGATTTTCAGGCAGGGGAGTCCGGGGAGCTGTTTTTT. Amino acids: CASSQDFQAGESGELFF.

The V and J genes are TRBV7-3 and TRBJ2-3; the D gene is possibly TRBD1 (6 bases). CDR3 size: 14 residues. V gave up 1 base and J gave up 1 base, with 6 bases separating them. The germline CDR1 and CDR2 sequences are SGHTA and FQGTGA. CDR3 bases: TGTGCCAGCAGCTTAAGGGGGCGCACAGATACGCAGTATTTT. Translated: CASSLRGRTDTQYF.

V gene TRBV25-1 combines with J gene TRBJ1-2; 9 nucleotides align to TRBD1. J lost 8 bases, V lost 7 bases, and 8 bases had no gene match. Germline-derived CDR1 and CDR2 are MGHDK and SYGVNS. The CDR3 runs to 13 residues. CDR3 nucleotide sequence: TGTGCCAGCATGGGACAGGGCCGGGGGGGCTACACCTTC. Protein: CASMGQGRGGYTF.

The CDR3 is CASRDLAGGRETQYF. CDR3 coding DNA: TGTGCCAGCAGGGATCTAGCGGGGGGGCGGGAGACCCAGTACTTC. V gene TRBV4-2 combines with J gene TRBJ2-5; 12 bases align to TRBD2. Germline V gene sequence: CDR1 LGHNA, CDR2 YNFKEQ. Germline trimming cut 6 bases from V and 5 bases from J; bases unmatched to any gene: 7. The CDR3 contains 15 residues.